The 31 T cell receptor beta chains given below trace back to one sample, sequenced in a study of cytomegalovirus exposure and HLA in healthy donors. This PCR relied on a set of 60 Vbeta primers and 13 Jbeta primers. Libraries were prepared by immunoSEQ multiplex PCR; TCRdb keeps only in-frame clonotypes and omits some of them. The top ten hold under 2% of the sample, which has 130,000 or so clones, 75% to 85% seen once. The specimen sequenced was PBMCs. These TCRs come from a female donor in good health and CMV-seropositive.

The chain is built from TRBV5-1 and TRBJ2-3; 11 positions agree with TRBD2. This CDR3 contains 15 residues. The germline V gene has CDR1 SGHRS and CDR2 YFSETQ. Trimming at V came to 2 bases and at J to 4 bases, leaving 3 bases not matched to a gene. CDR3 sequence reads: CASSLLAGDPDTQYF. CDR3 DNA: TGCGCCAGCAGCTTACTAGCGGGGGATCCAGATACGCAGTATTTT.

The genes are TRBV15 and TRBJ2-5; 14 bases are shared with TRBD2. Germline V gives CDR1 LNHNV, CDR2 YYDKDF (reference sequence). The V segment lost 3 bases and the J segment 3 bases; nucleotides outside the gene matches: 6. The CDR3 consists of 17 residues. The CDR3 sequence: CATSSRQTSGREETQYF. The CDR3 DNA follows: TGTGCCACCAGCAGCCGTCAGACTAGCGGGAGGGAAGAGACCCAGTACTTC. The full variable domain, rest sourced from reference TRBV15 and TRBJ2-5, is DAMVIQNPRYQVTQFGKPVTLSCSQTLNHNVMYWYQQKSSQAPKLLFHYYDKDFNNEADTPDNFQSRRPNTSFCFLDIRSPGLGDTAMYLCATSSRQTSGREETQYFGPGTRLLVL.

This chain links TRBV5-1 with TRBJ1-3, with unresolved D. The CDR3 extends over 16 amino acids. The germline V gene encodes CDR1 SGHRS and CDR2 YFSETQ. V gave up 4 bases and J gave up 0 bases, with 14 bases separating them. The CDR3 sequence is CASSPGGRRSGNTIYF. DNA for the CDR3: TGCGCCAGCAGCCCCGGTGGCAGGCGCTCTGGAAACACCATATATTTT.

This clone showed up just a few times. The genes are TRBV5-4 and TRBJ1-3; no definite D call. The CDR3 has 14 residues. V shed 1 base and J shed 2 bases, with 7 bases lying between them. CDR1 SGHNT and CDR2 YYREEE come from the germline V gene (reference sequence). CDR3 sequence reads: CASSLNRAGNTIYF. CDR3 sequence (DNA): TGTGCCAGCAGCTTGAACAGAGCTGGAAACACCATATATTTT.

The table lists this clone with a count of one. The chain joins TRBV30 to TRBJ2-4, with TRBD2 matching over 7 bases. V lost 6 bases, J lost 0 bases, and 5 bases stayed unmatched. Germline V gene sequence: CDR1 GTSNPN, CDR2 SVGIG (reference sequence). The CDR3 sequence is 14 residues long. The CDR3 spells CACTGGRAKNIQYF. CDR3 DNA: TGTGCCTGTACGGGGGGACGAGCCAAAAACATTCAGTACTTC.

The V call is TRBV19, the J call TRBJ2-1; 10 bases fit TRBD2. CDR1 and CDR2 (germline): LNHDA, SQIVND (reference sequence). The CDR3 runs to 17 residues. Unmatched junction bases numbered 17, after V lost 7 bases and J lost 8 bases. CDR3 bases: TGTGCCAGTACCCCTAGCGGGAGAGTCTTCTGGTCCGATGAGCAGTTCTTC. Translation: CASTPSGRVFWSDEQFF.

The chain carries TRBV7-3 and TRBJ1-6; TRBD1 agrees at 8 bases. The CDR3 loop spans 15 amino acids. Germline V gives CDR1 SGHTA, CDR2 FQGTGA. The V gene end was trimmed by 5 bases and the J gene end by 7 bases; junction bases not matched to a gene: 7. The CDR3 DNA sequence: TGTGCCAGCAGCGCGACAGGGGACGGCAATTCACCCCTCCACTTT. Translating gives CASSATGDGNSPLHF.

There are a few counts of this clone. V is TRBV2 and J is TRBJ1-6, with a tentative D call TRBD1 (5 bases). Trimming left V 8 bases short and J 7 bases short, with 12 bases between. Germline assignment: CDR1 SNHLY and CDR2 FYNNEI. CDR3 length equals 13 residues. CDR3 region: CASGETANSPLHF. The CDR3 nucleotides are TGTGCCAGCGGAGAGACAGCCAATTCACCCCTCCACTTT.

Only one count was recorded for this clone. One end of the junction fails to match germline, which may point to a read error. This chain uses TRBV7-9 with TRBJ1-1; D perhaps matches TRBD1 (6 bases). The CDR3 is 12 amino acids. CDR1 and CDR2 from the germline V gene are SEHNR and FQNEAQ (reference sequence). The CDR3 spells CSSSLGGTEAFF. Here the CDR3 DNA reads TGTTCCAGCAGCTTAGGGGGGACAGAAGCTTTCTTT.

This chain uses TRBV6-1 with TRBJ1-6; D might be TRBD1 (5 bases). Trimming pared 11 bases from V and 1 base from J, leaving 12 bases between. From germline, CDR1 is MNHNS and CDR2 SASEGT. The CDR3 is made up of 14 amino acids. The CDR3 region is CAANRGSYNSPLHF. The CDR3 DNA reads as TGTGCCGCGAACCGGGGGTCCTATAATTCACCCCTCCACTTT.

This clone showed up just once. The genes are TRBV18 and TRBJ2-7; D may be TRBD1 (6 bases). Per germline, CDR1 KGHSH and CDR2 LQKENI. The germline V and J ends were trimmed by 0 bases and 5 bases, with 8 bases remaining between them. This CDR3 is 13 amino acids long. The DNA for the CDR3 is TGTGCCAGCTCACCACCTCAGGGGAACGAGCAGTACTTC. Its protein product is CASSPPQGNEQYF. Filled out from reference TRBV18 and TRBJ2-7, the complete variable domain reads NAGVMQNPRHLVRRRGQEARLRCSPMKGHSHVYWYRQLPEEGLKFMVYLQKENIIDESGMPKERFSAEFPKEGPSILRIQQVVRGDSAAYFCASSPPQGNEQYFGPGTRLTVT.

The genes are TRBV13 and TRBJ2-7; possible D gene TRBD2, 7 bases. This CDR3 is 15 amino acids long. Germline-derived CDR1 and CDR2 are PRHDT and FYEKMQ (reference sequence). V gave up 4 bases and J gave up 8 bases, with 21 bases separating them. The CDR3 DNA reads TGTGCCAGCAGCTGGGGGGGGCGGGAGTCGACCCAGCAGTACTTC. It translates to CASSWGGRESTQQYF. Combining the CDR3 with reference TRBV13 and TRBJ2-7 gives the whole variable domain AAGVIQSPRHLIKEKRETATLKCYPIPRHDTVYWYQQGPGQDPQFLISFYEKMQSDKGSIPDRFSAQQFSDYHSELNMSSLELGDSALYFCASSWGGRESTQQYFGPGTRLTVT.

This rearrangement joins TRBV6-5 to TRBJ2-7, with D possibly TRBD2 on 6 matching bases. Germline V CDR1 and CDR2: MNHEY, SVGAGI. The V and J ends lost 6 bases and 7 bases respectively, with 19 bases between them. The CDR3 is made up of 14 amino acids. The CDR3 region is CASSKIGREVEQYF. In nucleotides, the CDR3 is TGTGCCAGCAGCAAGATAGGAAGGGAGGTTGAGCAGTACTTC.

This sequence joins TRBV7-9 and TRBJ2-5; D gene ambiguous. This CDR3 comprises 11 residues. CDR1 SEHNR and CDR2 FQNEAQ come from the germline V gene (reference sequence). Trimming took off 4 bases at V and 2 bases at J, with 2 bases between the two ends. The CDR3 coding sequence is TGTGCCAGCAGCTCGCAAGAGACCCAGTACTTC. It yields the protein CASSSQETQYF.

The J gene is TRBJ1-1, the V gene TRBV6-1; D ambiguous. Looked up from germline, CDR1 is MNHNS and CDR2 is SASEGT. Trimming removed 1 base from V and 0 bases from J, with 9 bases in between. The CDR3 spans 15 residues. CDR3 sequence (DNA): TGTGCCAGCAGTGAAGACGGGTGGATGAACACTGAAGCTTTCTTT. This codes for CASSEDGWMNTEAFF.

The rearrangement links TRBV4-1 to TRBJ2-7; 10 nucleotides line up with TRBD1. This CDR3 is built from 15 residues. The germline gives CDR1 MGHRA, CDR2 YSYEKL. V gave up 2 bases and J gave up 4 bases; unmatched junction bases: 5. The CDR3 loop reads CASSQMPGQGYEQYF. As DNA, the CDR3 is TGCGCCAGCAGCCAAATGCCGGGACAGGGGTACGAGCAGTACTTC.

J is TRBJ1-6 and V is TRBV5-1, with a weak D call TRBD1 (5 bases). Germline CDR1 SGHRS, CDR2 YFSETQ. Trimming removed 0 bases from V and 4 bases from J, with 11 bases in between. CDR3 size: 16 residues. The DNA of the CDR3 is TGCGCCAGCAGCTTGGGTGGAGGGACGTATAATTCACCCCTCCACTTT. This translates into CASSLGGGTYNSPLHF.

The genes are TRBV4-2 and TRBJ2-4; a possible D gene is TRBD2 (6 bases). V gave up 1 base and J gave up 0 bases, with 19 bases separating them. Germline V CDR1 and CDR2: LGHNA, YNFKEQ. The CDR3 length is 19 residues. The chain's CDR3 is CASSQASGSGSGAKNIQYF. Here the CDR3 DNA reads TGTGCCAGCAGCCAAGCCTCGGGGAGCGGGTCCGGAGCCAAAAACATTCAGTACTTC.

The chain combines TRBV10-1 with TRBJ1-1, with no clear D. Germline lookup yields CDR1 WNHNN and CDR2 SYGVQD (reference sequence). The V end lost 2 bases, the J end lost 2 bases, and 12 bases lay between the germline ends. The CDR3 has 15 residues. In DNA form, the CDR3 reads TGCGCCAGCAGTGAGGAGGGAGGTATAAACACTGAAGCTTTCTTT. This codes for CASSEEGGINTEAFF.

The chain couples TRBV13 to TRBJ2-1; TRBD2 matches 9 bases. V lost 6 bases, J lost 10 bases, and 7 bases stayed unmatched. This CDR3 has 13 residues. CDR1 and CDR2 from the germline V gene are PRHDT and FYEKMQ (reference sequence). The CDR3 DNA is TGTGCCAGCAGTTCCCTAACTAGCGGGGAGCAGTTCTTC. It yields the protein CASSSLTSGEQFF.

The chain carries TRBV6-5 and TRBJ1-1, with 8 bases lining up with TRBD1. This CDR3 spans 13 amino acids. With 4 bases clipped from V and 3 bases from J, the junction kept 1 base outside the gene matches. Germline-derived CDR1 and CDR2 are MNHEY and SVGAGI. The CDR3, as DNA: TGTGCCAGCAGTTTGGACAGGGACACTGAAGCTTTCTTT. This gives the protein CASSLDRDTEAFF.

This chain connects TRBV21-1 to TRBJ2-7; the table assigns TRBD1, which was not confirmed against the DNA. TRBV21-1 is a documented pseudogene. The CDR3 spans 16 residues. CDR3 nucleotide sequence: TGTGCCAGCAGCCCCACCCGACAGGTTGAATCCTACGAGCAGTACTTC. This gives the protein CASSPTRQVESYEQYF.

The chain recombines TRBV20-1 with TRBJ2-5; D is unresolved. The assigned J gene may be wrong: the sequence end matches TRBJ2-7 better. Germline assignment: CDR1 DFQATT and CDR2 SNEGSKA (reference sequence). The CDR3 runs 11 residues. The CDR3 region has the DNA TGCAGTGCTAGGGTTTCCTACGAGCAGTACTTC. This translates into CSARVSYEQYF.

This chain connects TRBV7-9 to TRBJ2-2; tentatively, D is TRBD1 (6 bases). The CDR3 length is 15 residues. V was trimmed by 5 bases and J by 0 bases, leaving 10 bases between them. Germline CDR1 reads SEHNR; CDR2 reads FQNEAQ (reference sequence). CDR3 in DNA: TGTGCCAGCAGCGCCGGGACAACGAACACCGGGGAGCTGTTTTTT. It specifies CASSAGTTNTGELFF. The entire variable domain, with the rest obtained from reference TRBV7-9 and TRBJ2-2, is as follows: DTGVSQNPRHKITKRGQNVTFRCDPISEHNRLYWYRQTLGQGPEFLTYFQNEAQLEKSRLLSDRFSAERPKGSFSTLEIQRTEQGDSAMYLCASSAGTTNTGELFFGEGSRLTVL.

V and J are TRBV6-5 and TRBJ2-2; D might be TRBD1 (5 bases). Germline V lookup: CDR1 MNHEY, CDR2 SVGAGI. Between the trimmed V and J ends, which lost 2 bases and 3 bases, there was a span of 7 bases. The CDR3 covers 14 residues. This CDR3 reads CASSYTRDTGELFF. DNA for the CDR3: TGTGCCAGCAGTTACACCAGGGACACCGGGGAGCTGTTTTTT.

This clone was seen once. The J gene is TRBJ2-7, the V gene TRBV9; the D is unclear. Trimming left V 0 bases short and J 4 bases short, with 11 bases between. Germline assignment: CDR1 SGDLS and CDR2 YYNGEE. This CDR3 has 14 amino acids. The CDR3 loop reads CASSVGFGTYEQYF. The CDR3 region has the DNA TGTGCCAGCAGCGTAGGGTTTGGTACTTACGAGCAGTACTTC.

V is TRBV27 and J is TRBJ2-7; 7 nucleotides agree with TRBD2. With V trimmed by 6 bases and J by 5 bases, 22 bases remained unmatched. In germline, CDR1 is MNHEY, CDR2 SMNVEV (reference sequence). This CDR3 is 18 amino acids long. CDR3 nucleotides: TGTGCCAGCAGAACCCCCGAAGGCCCTACTAGCGAGGGCGACGAGCAGTACTTC. This encodes CASRTPEGPTSEGDEQYF.

The J gene is TRBJ2-3, the V gene TRBV9, with a weak D call TRBD1 (6 bases). The CDR3 has 15 residues. Trimming pared 0 bases from V and 2 bases from J, leaving 10 bases between. Germline CDR1 and CDR2: SGDLS and YYNGEE. The CDR3 region is CASSVVQGFTDTQYF. CDR3 DNA sequence: TGTGCCAGCAGCGTAGTTCAGGGGTTCACAGATACGCAGTATTTT. The complete variable domain, with remaining parts taken from reference TRBV9 and TRBJ2-3, reads DSGVTQTPKHLITATGQRVTLRCSPRSGDLSVYWYQQSLDQGLQFLIQYYNGEERAKGNILERFSAQQFPDLHSELNLSSLELGDSALYFCASSVVQGFTDTQYFGPGTRLTVL.

The chain joins TRBV4-1 to TRBJ2-3; 10 nucleotides line up with TRBD2. The CDR3 spans 16 residues. Trimming at V came to 6 bases and at J to 3 bases, leaving 9 bases not matched to a gene. CDR1 and CDR2 from the germline V gene are MGHRA and YSYEKL. CDR3 DNA: TGCGCCAGCAGTCAGCGGGCTAGCGGGGGTACAGATACGCAGTATTTT. Translated, it gives CASSQRASGGTDTQYF.

Written as DNA, the CDR3 is TGTGCCAGCAGTCTCACTCAGGGTAGCAATCAGCCCCAGCATTTT. Translating gives CASSLTQGSNQPQHF. The genes are TRBV2 and TRBJ1-5; D is possibly TRBD1 (5 bases). V lost 5 bases and J lost 0, with 11 bases in between. This CDR3 comprises 15 residues. Germline V gene lookup returns CDR1 SNHLY and CDR2 FYNNEI.

V and J are TRBV28 and TRBJ2-3; 7 bases fit TRBD2. The junction had 7 bases not matched to a gene; V was cut back by 4 bases and J by 0 bases. From germline, CDR1 is MDHEN and CDR2 SYDVKM. CDR3 length: 16 residues. The CDR3 is CASSYTSGASTDTQYF. CDR3 bases: TGTGCCAGCAGTTACACGAGCGGGGCTAGCACAGATACGCAGTATTTT.